This entry concerns a single TCR beta chain. Losses at the gene ends were 6 bases for V and 15 bases for J; bases not matched to a gene: 13. The CDR3 consists of 15 residues. The germline gives CDR1 LGHDT, CDR2 YNNKEL (reference sequence). The record originates from a study of blood T cell repertoires in COVID-19. Produced via immunoSEQ multiplex PCR; TCRdb's table is partial and in-frame only. The sample has 300,000 to 450,000 clones; 70% to 90% are singletons. The gene calls are TRBV3-1 (or the pseudogene TRBV3-2) and TRBJ1-6; 11 nucleotides line up with TRBD1. The sample was peripheral blood. The TCR was taken from an older woman with COVID-19, enrolled during active disease. This CDR3 reads CASSTAGTGGPGLHF. The DNA of the CDR3 is TGTGCCAGCAGTACTGCCGGGACAGGGGGTCCCGGCCTCCACTTT.